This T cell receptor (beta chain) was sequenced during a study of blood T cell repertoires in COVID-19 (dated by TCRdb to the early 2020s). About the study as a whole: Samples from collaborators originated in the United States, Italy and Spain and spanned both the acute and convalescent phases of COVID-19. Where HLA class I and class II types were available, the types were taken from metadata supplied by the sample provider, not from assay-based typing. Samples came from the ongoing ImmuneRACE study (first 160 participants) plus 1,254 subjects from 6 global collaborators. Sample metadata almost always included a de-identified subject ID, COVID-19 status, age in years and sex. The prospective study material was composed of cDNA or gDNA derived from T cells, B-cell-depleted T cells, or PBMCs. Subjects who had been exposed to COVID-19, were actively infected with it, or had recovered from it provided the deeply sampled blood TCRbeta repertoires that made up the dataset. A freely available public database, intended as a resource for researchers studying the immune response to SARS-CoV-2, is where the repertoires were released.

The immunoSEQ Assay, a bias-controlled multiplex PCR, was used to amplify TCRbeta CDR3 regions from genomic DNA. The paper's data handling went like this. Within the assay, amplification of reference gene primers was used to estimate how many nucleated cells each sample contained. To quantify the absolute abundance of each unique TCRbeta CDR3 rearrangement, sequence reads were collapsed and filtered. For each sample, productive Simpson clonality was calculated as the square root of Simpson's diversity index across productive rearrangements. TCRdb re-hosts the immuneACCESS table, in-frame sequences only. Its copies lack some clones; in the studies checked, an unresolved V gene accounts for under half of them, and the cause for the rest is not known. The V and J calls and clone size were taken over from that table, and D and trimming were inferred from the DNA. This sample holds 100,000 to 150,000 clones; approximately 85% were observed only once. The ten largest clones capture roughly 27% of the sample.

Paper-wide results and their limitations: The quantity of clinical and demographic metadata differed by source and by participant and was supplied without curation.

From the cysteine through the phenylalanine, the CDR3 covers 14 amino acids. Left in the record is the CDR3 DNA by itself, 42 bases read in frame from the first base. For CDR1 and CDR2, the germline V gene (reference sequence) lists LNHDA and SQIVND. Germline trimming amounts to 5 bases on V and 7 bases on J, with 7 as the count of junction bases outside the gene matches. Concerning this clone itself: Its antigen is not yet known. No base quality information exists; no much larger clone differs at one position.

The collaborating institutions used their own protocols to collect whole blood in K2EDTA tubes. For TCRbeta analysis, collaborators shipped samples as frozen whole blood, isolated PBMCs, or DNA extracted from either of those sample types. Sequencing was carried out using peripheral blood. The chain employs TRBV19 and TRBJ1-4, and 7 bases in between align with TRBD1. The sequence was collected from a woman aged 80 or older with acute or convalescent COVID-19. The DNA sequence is TGTGCCAGTAGTCCTTCGGACAGGTTTGAAAAACTGTTTTTT. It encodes CASSPSDRFEKLFF.